This entry concerns a single T cell receptor beta chain. Its antigen is not known. Measured with immunoSEQ multiplex PCR; TCRdb has only the in-frame clones, and not every one. The table records around 77,000 clones, 86% of them present only once. This record belongs to a study of T cell responses to AZD1222 COVID-19 vaccine. General observations from the study: Spike was spanned by vaccine-associated CD4 TCRs, which were dominant at 160-218 and 743-854. Donors were largely white British and mainly female; clonal diversity was possibly underestimated.

CDR1 is MNHEY and CDR2 is SVGAGI in the germline V gene. The J segment lost 9 bases and the V segment lost 7 bases, leaving 9 bases of the junction unmatched. The CDR3 loop spans 14 amino acids. This clonotype was sampled from an adult in good health. This material consisted of peripheral blood, taken on day 0 of AZD1222 vaccination. V usage is TRBV6-5 and J usage is TRBJ2-1; 10 positions agree with TRBD2. The CDR3 DNA is TGTGCCAGCACCACCAGCGGGGGGGCCGGTGAGCAGTTCTTC. Protein sequence: CASTTSGGAGEQFF.